This note documents a single TCR beta chain sequence. The antigen remains undetermined. The source of the sample is a study of memory B cells and T cells in multiple sclerosis. Libraries were prepared by immunoSEQ multiplex PCR; TCRdb keeps only in-frame clonotypes and omits some of them. In the table there are over 35,000 clones, approximately 80% of which are singletons. Findings and caveats of the study: Clone-set sizes differed between compartments, so shared clonotype counts needed normalization.

Stimulus-free culture yielded autoproliferating CFSE-dim and non-proliferating CFSE-high T cells, each sequenced separately. Replicate wells were pooled after about seven days of stimulus-free culture of roughly 5x10^7 CFSE-labeled PBMCs. The CDR3 length is 17 residues. With 1 base removed from V and 9 bases from J, the gap between germline ends came to 19 bases. CDR1 and CDR2 from the germline V gene are MGHRA and YSYEKL. This clonotype originated in a human donor with multiple sclerosis. Sequences were obtained from PBMCs from blood kept in culture. The genes are TRBV4-1 and TRBJ1-6; D uncertain. CDR3 bases: TGCGCCAGCAGCCAAGCGCCTCTCGGGTCTGCGTTTTCACCCCTCCACTTT. It encodes CASSQAPLGSAFSPLHF.